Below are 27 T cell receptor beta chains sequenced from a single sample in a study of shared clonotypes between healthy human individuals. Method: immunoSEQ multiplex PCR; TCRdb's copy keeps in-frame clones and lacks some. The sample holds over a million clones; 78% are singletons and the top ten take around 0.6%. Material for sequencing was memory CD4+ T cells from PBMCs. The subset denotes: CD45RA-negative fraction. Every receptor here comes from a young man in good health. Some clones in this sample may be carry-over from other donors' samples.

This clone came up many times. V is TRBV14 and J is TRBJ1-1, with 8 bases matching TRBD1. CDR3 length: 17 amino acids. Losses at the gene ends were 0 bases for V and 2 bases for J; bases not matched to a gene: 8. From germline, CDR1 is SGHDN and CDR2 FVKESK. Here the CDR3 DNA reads TGTGCCAGCAGCCAAGATCTTAGGACAGGGCTTAACACTGAAGCTTTCTTT. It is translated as CASSQDLRTGLNTEAFF.

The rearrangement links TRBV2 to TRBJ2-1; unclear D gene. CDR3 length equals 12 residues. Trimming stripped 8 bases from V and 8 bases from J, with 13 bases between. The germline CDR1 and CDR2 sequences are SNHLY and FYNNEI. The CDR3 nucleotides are TGTGCCAGCGCCGACACTCGGGATGAGCAGTTCTTC. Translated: CASADTRDEQFF.

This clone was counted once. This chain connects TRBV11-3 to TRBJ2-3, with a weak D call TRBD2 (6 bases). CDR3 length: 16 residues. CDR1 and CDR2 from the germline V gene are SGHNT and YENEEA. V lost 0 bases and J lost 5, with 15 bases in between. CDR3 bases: TGTGCCAGCAGCTTAGATGGATTGCGGGAACAAGATACGCAGTATTTT. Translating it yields CASSLDGLREQDTQYF.

CDR3 nucleotide sequence: TGCGCCAGCAGGCGGGAGGTAACCAGCTGGGACAAGAACACTGAAGCTTTCTTT. This encodes CASRREVTSWDKNTEAFF. The rearrangement links TRBV5-1 to TRBJ1-1; TRBD1 is a possible D gene (6 bases). Germline V gene data show CDR1 as SGHRS and CDR2 as YFSETQ. The V gene lost 5 bases and the J gene lost 1 base, with 24 bases spanning the gap. The CDR3 is 18 residues long.

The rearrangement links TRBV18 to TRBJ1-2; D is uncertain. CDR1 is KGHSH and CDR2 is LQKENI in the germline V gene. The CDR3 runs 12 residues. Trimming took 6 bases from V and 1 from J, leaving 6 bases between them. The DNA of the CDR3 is TGTGCCAGCTCCGACAATAACTATGGCTACACCTTC. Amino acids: CASSDNNYGYTF.

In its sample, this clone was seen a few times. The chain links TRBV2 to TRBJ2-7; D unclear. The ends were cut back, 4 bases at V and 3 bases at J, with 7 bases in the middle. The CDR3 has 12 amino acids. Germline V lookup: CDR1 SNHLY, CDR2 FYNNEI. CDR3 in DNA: TGTGCCAGCAGTGTGGCGGACTACGAGCAGTACTTC. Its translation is CASSVADYEQYF.

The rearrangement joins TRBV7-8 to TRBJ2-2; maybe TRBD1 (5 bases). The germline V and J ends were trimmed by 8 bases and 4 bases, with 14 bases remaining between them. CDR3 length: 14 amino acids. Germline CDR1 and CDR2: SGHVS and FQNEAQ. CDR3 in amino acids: CASGKGAGTGELFF. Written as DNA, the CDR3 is TGTGCCAGCGGTAAAGGGGCCGGCACCGGGGAGCTGTTTTTT.

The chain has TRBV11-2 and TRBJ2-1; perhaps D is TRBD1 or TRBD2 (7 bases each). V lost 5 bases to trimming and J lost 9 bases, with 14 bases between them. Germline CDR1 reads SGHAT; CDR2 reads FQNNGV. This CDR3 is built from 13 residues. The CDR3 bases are TGTGCCAGCAGCATACAGGGGAGGGGTGAGCAGTTCTTC. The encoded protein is CASSIQGRGEQFF.

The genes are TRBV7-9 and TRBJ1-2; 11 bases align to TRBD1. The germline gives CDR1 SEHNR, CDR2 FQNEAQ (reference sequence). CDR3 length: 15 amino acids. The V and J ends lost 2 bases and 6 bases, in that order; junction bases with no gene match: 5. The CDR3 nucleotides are TGTGCCAGCAGCTTAATCGGACAGGGGGCGGATGGCTACACCTTC. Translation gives CASSLIGQGADGYTF.

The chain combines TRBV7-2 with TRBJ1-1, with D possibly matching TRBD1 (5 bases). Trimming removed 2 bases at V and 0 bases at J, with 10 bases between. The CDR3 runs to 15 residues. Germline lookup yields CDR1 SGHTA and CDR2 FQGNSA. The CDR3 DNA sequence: TGTGCCAGCAGCTTACTCGGGGGTTTGAACACTGAAGCTTTCTTT. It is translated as CASSLLGGLNTEAFF. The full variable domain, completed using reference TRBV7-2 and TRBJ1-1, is GAGVSQSPSNKVTEKGKDVELRCDPISGHTALYWYRQSLGQGLEFLIYFQGNSAPDKSGLPSDRFSAERTGGSVSTLTIQRTQQEDSAVYLCASSLLGGLNTEAFFGQGTRLTVV.

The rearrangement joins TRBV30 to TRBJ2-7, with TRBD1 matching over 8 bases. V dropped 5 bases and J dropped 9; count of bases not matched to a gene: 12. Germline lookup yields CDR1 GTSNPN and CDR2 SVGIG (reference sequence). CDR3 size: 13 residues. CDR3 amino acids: CAWGPETGAGQYF. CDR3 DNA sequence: TGTGCCTGGGGGCCCGAGACAGGGGCCGGGCAGTACTTC. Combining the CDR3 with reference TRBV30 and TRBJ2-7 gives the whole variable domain SQTIHQWPATLVQPVGSPLSLECTVEGTSNPNLYWYRQAAGRGLQLLFYSVGIGQISSEVPQNLSASRPQDRQFILSSKKLLLSDSGFYLCAWGPETGAGQYFGPGTRLTVT.

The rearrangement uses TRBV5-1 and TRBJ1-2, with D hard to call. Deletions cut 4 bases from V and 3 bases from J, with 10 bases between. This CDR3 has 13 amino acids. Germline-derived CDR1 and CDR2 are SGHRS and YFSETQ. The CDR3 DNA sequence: TGCGCCAGCAGCCCGCTACAAGACTATGGCTACACCTTC. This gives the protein CASSPLQDYGYTF.

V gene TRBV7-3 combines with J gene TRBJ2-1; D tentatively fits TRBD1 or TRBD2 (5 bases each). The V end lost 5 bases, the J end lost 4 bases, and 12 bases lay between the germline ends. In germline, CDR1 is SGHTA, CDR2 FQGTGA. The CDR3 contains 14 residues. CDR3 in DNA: TGTGCCAGCAGCCGGGACCCCCAGTACAATGAGCAGTTCTTC. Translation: CASSRDPQYNEQFF.

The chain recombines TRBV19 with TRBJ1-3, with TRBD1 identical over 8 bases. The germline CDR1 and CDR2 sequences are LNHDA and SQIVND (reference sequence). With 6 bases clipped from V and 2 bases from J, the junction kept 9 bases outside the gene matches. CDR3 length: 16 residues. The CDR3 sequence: CASRGTGLNPGNTIYF. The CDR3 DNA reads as TGTGCCAGTAGGGGGACAGGTTTGAATCCTGGAAACACCATATATTTT.

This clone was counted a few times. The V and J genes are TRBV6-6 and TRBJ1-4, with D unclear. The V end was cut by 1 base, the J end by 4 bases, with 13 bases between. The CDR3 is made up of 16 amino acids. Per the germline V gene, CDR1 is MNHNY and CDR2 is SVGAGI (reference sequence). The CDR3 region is CASSYFANGVNEKLFF. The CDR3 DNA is TGTGCCAGCAGTTACTTTGCAAATGGGGTTAATGAAAAACTGTTTTTT.

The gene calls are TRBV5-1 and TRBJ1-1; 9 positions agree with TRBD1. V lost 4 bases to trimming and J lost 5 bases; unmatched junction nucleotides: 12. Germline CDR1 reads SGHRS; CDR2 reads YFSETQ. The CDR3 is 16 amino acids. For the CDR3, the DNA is TGCGCCAGCAGCGCGGGACAGGGAACGGGTGGGACTGAAGCTTTCTTT. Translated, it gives CASSAGQGTGGTEAFF.

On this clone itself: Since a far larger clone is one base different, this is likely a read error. The CDR3 DNA follows: TGTGCCTGGAGTAACGGGGTGAGAGATCAGCCCCAGCATTTT. Translation gives CAWSNGVRDQPQHF. J is TRBJ1-5 and V is TRBV30; no clear D gene. V lost 2 bases and J 5 bases, leaving 13 bases between the germline ends. Germline CDR1 GTSNPN, CDR2 SVGIG (reference sequence). The CDR3 spans 14 residues.

The CDR3 DNA follows: TGTGCCAGCAGCTTAGGGCCGGCCCGGGGTAACTATGGCTACACCTTC. This codes for CASSLGPARGNYGYTF. The V call is TRBV7-2, the J call TRBJ1-2; D is unresolved. This CDR3 is 16 amino acids long. Deletions cut 1 base from V and 1 base from J, with 13 bases between. Germline CDR1 is SGHTA and CDR2 is FQGNSA. Full variable domain (rest looked up from reference TRBV7-2 and TRBJ1-2): GAGVSQSPSNKVTEKGKDVELRCDPISGHTALYWYRQSLGQGLEFLIYFQGNSAPDKSGLPSDRFSAERTGGSVSTLTIQRTQQEDSAVYLCASSLGPARGNYGYTFGSGTRLTVV.

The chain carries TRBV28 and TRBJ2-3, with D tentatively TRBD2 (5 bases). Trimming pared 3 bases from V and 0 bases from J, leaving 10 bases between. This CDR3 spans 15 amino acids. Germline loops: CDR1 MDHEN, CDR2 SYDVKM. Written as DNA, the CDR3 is TGTGCCAGCAGTTTCACGGACTTTAGCACAGATACGCAGTATTTT. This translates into CASSFTDFSTDTQYF.

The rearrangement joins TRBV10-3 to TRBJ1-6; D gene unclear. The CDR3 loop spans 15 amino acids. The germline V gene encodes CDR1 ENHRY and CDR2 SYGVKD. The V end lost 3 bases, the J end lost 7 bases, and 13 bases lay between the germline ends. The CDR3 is CAISEVRSLNSPLHF. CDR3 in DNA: TGTGCCATCAGTGAAGTGAGGAGCTTAAATTCACCCCTCCACTTT.

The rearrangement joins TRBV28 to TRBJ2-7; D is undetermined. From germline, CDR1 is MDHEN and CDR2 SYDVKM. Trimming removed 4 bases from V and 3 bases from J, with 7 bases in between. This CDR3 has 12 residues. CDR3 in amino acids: CASSSEFYEQYF. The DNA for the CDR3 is TGTGCCAGCAGTTCAGAGTTCTACGAGCAGTACTTC.

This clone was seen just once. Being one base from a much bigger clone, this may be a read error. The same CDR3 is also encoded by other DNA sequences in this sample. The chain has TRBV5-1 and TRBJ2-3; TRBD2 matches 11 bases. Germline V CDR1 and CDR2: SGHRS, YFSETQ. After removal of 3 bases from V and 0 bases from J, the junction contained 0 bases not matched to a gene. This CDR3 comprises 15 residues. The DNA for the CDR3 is TGCGCCAGCAGCTGGACTAGCGGGAGCACAGATACGCAGTATTTT. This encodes CASSWTSGSTDTQYF.

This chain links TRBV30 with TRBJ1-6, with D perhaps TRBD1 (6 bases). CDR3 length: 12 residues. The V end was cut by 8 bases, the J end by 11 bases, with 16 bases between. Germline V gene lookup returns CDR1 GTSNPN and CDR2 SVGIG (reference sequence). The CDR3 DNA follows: TGTGCCCGGGATTCGGGGGCACCACCCCTCCACTTT. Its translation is CARDSGAPPLHF.

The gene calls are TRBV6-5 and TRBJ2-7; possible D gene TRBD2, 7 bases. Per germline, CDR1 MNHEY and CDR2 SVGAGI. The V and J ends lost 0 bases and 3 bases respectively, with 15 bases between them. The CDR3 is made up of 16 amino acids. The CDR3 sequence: CASSYSSRGAIYEQYF. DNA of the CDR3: TGTGCCAGCAGTTACTCTAGTCGGGGGGCTATCTACGAGCAGTACTTC.

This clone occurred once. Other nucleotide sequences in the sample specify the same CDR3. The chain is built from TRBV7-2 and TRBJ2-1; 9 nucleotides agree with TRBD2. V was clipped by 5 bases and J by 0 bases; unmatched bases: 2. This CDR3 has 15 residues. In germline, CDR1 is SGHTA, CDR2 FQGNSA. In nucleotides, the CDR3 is TGTGCCAGCAGCCCACTAGCGGGCTCCTACAATGAGCAGTTCTTC. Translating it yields CASSPLAGSYNEQFF.

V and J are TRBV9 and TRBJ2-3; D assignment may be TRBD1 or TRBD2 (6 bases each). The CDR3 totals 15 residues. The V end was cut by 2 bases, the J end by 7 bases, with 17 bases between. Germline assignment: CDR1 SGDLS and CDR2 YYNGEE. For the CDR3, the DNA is TGTGCCAGCAGCGTCGGGGGCCTCTCTGGAAATACGCAGTATTTT. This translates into CASSVGGLSGNTQYF.

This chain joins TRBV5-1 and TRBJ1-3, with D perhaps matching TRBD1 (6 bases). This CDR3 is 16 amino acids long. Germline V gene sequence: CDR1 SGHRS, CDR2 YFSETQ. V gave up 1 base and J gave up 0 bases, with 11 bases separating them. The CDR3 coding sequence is TGCGCCAGCAGCTTGCCACAGGGAGCCTCTGGAAACACCATATATTTT. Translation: CASSLPQGASGNTIYF.